These T cell receptor beta chains were read from a single sample in a study of blood T cell repertoires in COVID-19. Profiled with immunoSEQ multiplex PCR; TCRdb holds only in-frame clones, not every one. In the table there are about 220,000 clones, 82% of which are singletons. The sample was peripheral blood. The receptors were gathered from a woman over 75 with acute or convalescent COVID-19. The CDR3 runs from the conserved cysteine through the conserved F or W. Each record gives: D gene, clone size, J gene, V gene, CDR3 DNA, CDR3 protein. The D gene is left open where the match is weak. A row's size may be missing; if present it is once, few, many or a size class.

>TRBD1|NA|TRBJ1-2|TRBV5-1
TGCGCCAGCAGCCGAGGGACAGAGAACTATGGCTACACCTTC
CASSRGTENYGYTF
>NA|NA|TRBJ1-4|TRBV4-1
TGCGCCAGCAGCCAAGACAGGCCAACTAATGAAAAACTGTTTTTT
CASSQDRPTNEKLFF
>NA|once|TRBJ1-5|TRBV27
TGTGCCAGCAGTTTATCTGGACAGCCTAGCAATCAGCCCCAGCATTTT
CASSLSGQPSNQPQHF
>TRBD2|NA|TRBJ2-5|TRBV19
TGTGCCAGTAGTAAGACTAGCGGGCAAGAGACCCAGTACTTC
CASSKTSGQETQYF
>NA|once|TRBJ2-1|TRBV2
TGTGCCAGCAGTAAGGCCCAGCTAGTGGAGCAGTTCTTC
CASSKAQLVEQFF
>TRBD2|NA|TRBJ2-5|TRBV7-6
TGTGCCAGCAGCTTAGTAGCGCCCGGGAGGCGGGAGACCCAGTACTTC
CASSLVAPGRRETQYF
>NA|NA|TRBJ1-5|TRBV28
TGTGCCAGCAGTCCCGGACAGATCAATCAGCCCCAGCATTTT
CASSPGQINQPQHF
>NA|NA|TRBJ2-2|TRBV6-5
TGTGCCAGCGGCTCCGGACAGACAAACACCGGGGAGCTGTTTTTT
CASGSGQTNTGELFF
>NA|NA|TRBJ1-1|TRBV19
TGTGCCAGTAGTAGGGGGGGAATCTACACTGAAGCTTTCTTT
CASSRGGIYTEAFF
>NA|NA|TRBJ1-4|TRBV5-1
TGCGCCAGCAGCTTGTCAGGGTTCGGTGGCAATGAAAAACTGTTTTTT
CASSLSGFGGNEKLFF
>NA|NA|TRBJ1-1|TRBV19
TGTGCCAGTAGTTTTCACAGGGAAGGCACTGAAGCTTTCTTT
CASSFHREGTEAFF
>NA|NA|TRBJ1-1|TRBV19
TGTGCCAGTAGTAACCCCCCCGGCAGGGGTCGGGGGAACACTGAAGCTTTCTTT
CASSNPPGRGRGNTEAFF
>TRBD1|NA|TRBJ2-1|TRBV5-4
TGTGCCAGCAGCCTCAGGGGGCGCGAGTCACAGGAGCAGTTCTTC
CASSLRGRESQEQFF
>NA|NA|TRBJ1-1|TRBV4-1
TGCGCCAGCAGCCAAGTGGAAGGGGTACCTAACACTGAAGCTTTCTTT
CASSQVEGVPNTEAFF
>TRBD1|few|TRBJ2-1|TRBV9
TGTGCCAGCAGCCCCCGACAGGGGAGGACCTACAATGAGCAGTTCTTC
CASSPRQGRTYNEQFF
>TRBD1|NA|TRBJ1-2|TRBV7-2
TGTGCCAGCAGCCCTGGACAGGGGGGGTATGGCTACACCTTC
CASSPGQGGYGYTF
>NA|NA|TRBJ2-2|TRBV18
TGTGCCAGCTCATGGACTGAGGGTTCAAACACCGGGGAGCTGTTTTTT
CASSWTEGSNTGELFF
>TRBD1|NA|TRBJ2-1|TRBV7-9
TGTGCCAGCAGCACCAGCCAAGCCCGGGACAGCGAAAACAATGAGCAGTTCTTC
CASSTSQARDSENNEQFF
>NA|NA|TRBJ2-7|TRBV6-5
TGTGCCAGCAGTTCCGACATTTCTTGGCGCGAGCAGTACTTC
CASSSDISWREQYF
>TRBD2|NA|TRBJ2-5|TRBV5-4
TGTGCCAGCAGCTTGGGTAGCGGGGGTGAGACCCAGTACTTC
CASSLGSGGETQYF
>TRBD1|NA|TRBJ1-2|TRBV5-1
TGCGCCAGCAGCTTACGGACAGGGATCGCTGGTGGCTACACCTTC
CASSLRTGIAGGYTF
>NA|NA|TRBJ2-5|TRBV15
TGTGCCACCTCCCTGGGGGGGCCACGCCCGTACCAAGAGACCCAGTACTTC
CATSLGGPRPYQETQYF
>TRBD1|once|TRBJ1-5|TRBV5-6
TGTGCCAGCAGCTTCCGGACAGGGGGGAATCAGCCCCAGCATTTT
CASSFRTGGNQPQHF
>TRBD1|NA|TRBJ1-5|TRBV7-8
TGTGCCAGCAGTCCTCGGGACAGGGGGCCTGGGGGCAATCAGCCCCAGCATTTT
CASSPRDRGPGGNQPQHF
>TRBD1|NA|TRBJ1-1|TRBV6-5
TGTGCCAGCAGCCCAGGACAGGGAGGGAGCACTGAAGCTTTCTTT
CASSPGQGGSTEAFF
>NA|NA|TRBJ1-2|TRBV28
TGTGCCAGCAGTTTAGGGTCGTGGGGGGGCTTCAATGGCTACACCTTC
CASSLGSWGGFNGYTF
>TRBD1|NA|TRBJ2-7|TRBV18
TGTGCCAGCTCACCTGAGGCAGGGGGAACCTACGAGCAGTACTTC
CASSPEAGGTYEQYF
>NA|NA|TRBJ2-7|TRBV7-2
TGTGCCAGCAGCTTACGGCGGGGCCCCTACGAGCAGTACTTC
CASSLRRGPYEQYF
>NA|few|TRBJ1-5|TRBV27
TGTGCCAGCAGCCGGGACTCTTATAGCAATCAGCCCCAGCATTTT
CASSRDSYSNQPQHF
>TRBD2|NA|TRBJ2-7|TRBV19
TGTGCCAGTAGTATCGGGGAGGGTTACGAGCAGTACTTC
CASSIGEGYEQYF
>NA|NA|TRBJ1-1|TRBV10-3
TGTGCCATCAGTGGTCGGACAGAGAACACTGAAGCTTTCTTT
CAISGRTENTEAFF
>TRBD1|few|TRBJ1-1|TRBV9
TGTGCCAGCAGCGTAGATATTTCAGGGGGTCGTAGAGCTTTCTTT
CASSVDISGGRRAFF
>NA|NA|TRBJ2-2|TRBV5-6
TGTGCCAGCTCCCCGGTGGGGGCGGGCACCGGGGAGCTGTTTTTT
CASSPVGAGTGELFF
>NA|NA|TRBJ2-3|TRBV7-2
TGTGCCAGCAGCCGCCTTGCGGTAGAGGCAGATACGCAGTATTTT
CASSRLAVEADTQYF
>TRBD2|NA|TRBJ2-2|TRBV28
TGTGCCAGCAGGAGGACTAGCGGGGGGGCCGGCACCGGGGAGCTGTTTTTT
CASRRTSGGAGTGELFF
>NA|NA|TRBJ1-1|TRBV3-1/TRBV3-2
TGTGCCAGCAGCCAAAGTGGGACACCGAACACTGAAGCTTTCTTT
CASSQSGTPNTEAFF
>NA|once|TRBJ1-5|TRBV4-3
TGCGCCAGCAGCCAGGCCGGGGGTTCCCATAGCAATCAGCCCCAGCATTTT
CASSQAGGSHSNQPQHF
>TRBD1|NA|TRBJ2-7|TRBV3-1/TRBV3-2
TGTGCCAGCCAGGACAGGGGAAGCGAGCAGTACTTC
CASQDRGSEQYF
>TRBD1|NA|TRBJ2-1|TRBV15
TGTGCCACCAGCGGCGGGACAGGGTCGTACAATGAGCAGTTCTTC
CATSGGTGSYNEQFF
>TRBD2|NA|TRBJ2-7|TRBV15
TGTGCCACCAGCAGACAGCGGGGGGTTGGCGAGCAGTACTTC
CATSRQRGVGEQYF
>TRBD2|NA|TRBJ2-7|TRBV25-1
TGTGCCAGCAGTGACCGGATGGGTTTGGGACTACTCTACGAGCAGTACTTC
CASSDRMGLGLLYEQYF
>TRBD1|NA|TRBJ1-2|TRBV19
TGTGCCAGTAGTCTGGGACAGCACTACACCTTC
CASSLGQHYTF
>TRBD1|NA|TRBJ2-2|TRBV7-3
TGTGCCAGCAGCTCGAGGACAGGGGAGAACGGGGAGCTGTTTTTT
CASSSRTGENGELFF
>TRBD2|NA|TRBJ2-7|TRBV7-9
TGTGCCAGCAGCCTCACCCCGGGACTAGATATCTCCTACGAGCAGTACTTC
CASSLTPGLDISYEQYF
>NA|NA|TRBJ1-5|TRBV6-5
TGTGCCAGCTCCCTGGGGCAGAAGTACCAGCCCCAGCATTTT
CASSLGQKYQPQHF
>TRBD1|NA|TRBJ1-4|TRBV5-1
TGCGCCAGCAGCGATGGACAGGGGATGGGCGAAAAACTGTTTTTT
CASSDGQGMGEKLFF
>NA|NA|TRBJ2-7|TRBV15
TGTGCCACCAGCAGAGACCCCCACAGCTCCTACGAGCAGTACTTC
CATSRDPHSSYEQYF
>TRBD2|NA|TRBJ2-2|TRBV29-1
TGCAGCGGCGGGACTAGCGCCGGGGAGCTGTTTTTT
CSGGTSAGELFF
>NA|NA|TRBJ2-2|TRBV12-3/TRBV12-4
TGTGCCAGCAGTTTCTATCCCGGGGAGCTGTTTTTT
CASSFYPGELFF
>TRBD2|NA|TRBJ2-7|TRBV7-2
TGTGCCAGCAGCTTCCAGCGGGGCGGGTACGAGCAGTACTTC
CASSFQRGGYEQYF
>TRBD1|NA|TRBJ1-2|TRBV5-1
TGCGCCAGCAGCTTGGGGACAGGAAACTATGGCTACACCTTC
CASSLGTGNYGYTF
>TRBD1|NA|TRBJ1-1|TRBV6-5
TGTGCCAGCAGGACACAGGGGGCGCGAGCTGAAGCTTTCTTT
CASRTQGARAEAFF
>NA|NA|TRBJ1-2|TRBV4-2
TGTGCCAGCAGTCGTGAAAGGTCCGCAGGGCTCGGCGGCTACACCTTC
CASSRERSAGLGGYTF